Sequencing of this T cell receptor (beta chain) was carried out in a study of blood T cell repertoires in COVID-19. Across the study: There were acute and convalescent COVID-19 samples, and they came from the United States, Italy and Spain. T cells, B-cell-depleted T cells, or PBMCs supplied cDNA or gDNA.

Per germline, CDR1 SQVTM and CDR2 ANQGSEA. The CDR3 consists of 14 residues. The ends lost 7 bases at V and 5 bases at J; junction bases unmatched: 14. Authors' processing steps: Estimates of nucleated cell counts were drawn from the amplification of reference gene primers. TCRdb keeps only in-frame clones here, not all; method: immunoSEQ multiplex PCR. V, J and clone size reflect that table, while D and trimming were determined from the DNA. The table has 85,000 to 100,000 clones, roughly 80% seen once. The V call is TRBV29-1, the J call TRBJ2-7; 7 bases map to TRBD1. The sequence came from a woman aged 55-75 years with acute or convalescent COVID-19. Sequenced material: peripheral blood. The CDR3 spells CSGTGTQGRNEQYF. Here the CDR3 DNA reads TGCAGCGGGACCGGGACACAGGGGAGAAACGAGCAGTACTTC.